These T cell receptor beta chains were read from a single sample in a study of human T cells and chemical hapten exposure. TCRdb analysed the RACE reads with MiXCR anew, one entry per CDR3 protein. The sample lists roughly 54,000 distinct CDR3 sequences; about 9.9% were seen once. This material consisted of whole blood, taken in connection with sensitization to the hapten diphenylcyclopropenone (DPC). Source of these receptors: a woman aged 50 to 60 with alopecia areata. Some clones in this sample may be carry-over from other donors' samples. The CDR3 runs from the conserved cysteine through the conserved F or W. Rows give clone size only sometimes, using once, few, many, or a class for an expanded clone.

V	size	J	CDR3
TRBV20-1	-	TRBJ1-2	CSAMYRARGYGYTF
TRBV5-4	many	TRBJ1-2	CASSLALGGSGYGYTF
TRBV7-8	-	TRBJ1-1	CASSLGRWRGTEAFF
TRBV20-1	few	TRBJ2-7	CSAWDSLAYEQYF
TRBV3-1	few	TRBJ2-5	CASSRQGEETQYF
TRBV7-9	-	TRBJ2-7	CASSLDWGESSYEQYF
TRBV7-2	many	TRBJ2-3	CASRGGGTSTDTQYF
TRBV12-3/TRBV12-4	-	TRBJ2-2	CASRRGGGNTGELFF
TRBV5-1	few	TRBJ2-7	CASSFYEQYF
TRBV20-1	-	TRBJ1-4	CSANRPGGDNEKLFF
TRBV7-9	many	TRBJ1-2	CASSLNRGQKGYTF
TRBV20-1	-	TRBJ2-7	CSARERSSYEQYF
TRBV29-1	-	TRBJ2-7	CSGGTGDLYEQYF
TRBV28	few	TRBJ1-3	CASSPEDSSFSGNTIYF
TRBV2	many	TRBJ1-2	CASSVERDRDGYTF
TRBV7-9	-	TRBJ2-1	CASSTTGQGSYNEQFF
TRBV7-7	many	TRBJ2-6	CAPRTGTGKSGANVLTF
TRBV19	-	TRBJ1-5	CASSISEGDQPQHF
TRBV4-3	-	TRBJ2-7	CASSQDRDRVGEQYF
TRBV18	many	TRBJ1-4	CASTGDVVEKLFF
TRBV7-6	few	TRBJ2-2	CASSSMGAGNTGELFF
TRBV5-1	-	TRBJ2-7	CASSLAPTGQTYEQYF
TRBV20-1	few	TRBJ1-5	CSARELGTGTPYSNQPQHF
TRBV28	many	TRBJ1-2	CASIEPGHAANYGYTF
TRBV4-3	few	TRBJ2-7	CASSQEWTGEGDEQYF
TRBV10-3	-	TRBJ1-6	CAAGVSGSPLHF
TRBV7-8	-	TRBJ2-3	CASSLAGGANTQYF
TRBV29-1	few	TRBJ2-5	CSVTLIAGFQETQYF
TRBV6-2/TRBV6-3	few	TRBJ2-1	CASSNRLGSGLTTMKQFF
TRBV6-2/TRBV6-3	few	TRBJ2-7	CASSGTPGEQYF
TRBV18	-	TRBJ2-7	CASSPPTVLYEQYF
TRBV12-3/TRBV12-4	few	TRBJ2-5	CASSLGWVETQYF
TRBV2	-	TRBJ2-2	CASSDRYTGELFF
TRBV7-9	-	TRBJ1-1	CASSVGDREAFF
TRBV2	-	TRBJ1-1	CASSRNENTEAFF
TRBV6-2/TRBV6-3	many	TRBJ2-1	CASSYSNEQFF
TRBV5-8	once	TRBJ1-5	CASSFKDFVYSNQPQHF
TRBV10-2	many	TRBJ1-1	CASSELVNTEAFF
TRBV5-1	many	TRBJ1-1	CASSSRTGANTEAFF
TRBV20-1	many	TRBJ1-2	CSAPLNRGYGYTF
TRBV6-4	-	TRBJ1-1	CASSDSKRDEAFF
TRBV28	many	TRBJ2-3	CASSSTDTQYF
TRBV28	many	TRBJ2-5	CASSLLAGGINQETQYF
TRBV13	few	TRBJ1-4	CASSLGQLKKLFF
TRBV21-1	-	TRBJ1-1	CASSLTRGQENTEAFF
TRBV7-2	few	TRBJ2-7	CASSSVGEQYF
TRBV28	few	TRBJ1-1	CASRQGETEAFF
TRBV7-9	many	TRBJ1-4	CASSSDVEKLFF
TRBV21-1	few	TRBJ1-4	CASSKDGGGSEKLFF
TRBV11-1	many	TRBJ2-7	CASSSTIPGTWSSYEQYF
TRBV4-2	-	TRBJ2-7	CASSQAAGTYEQYF
TRBV28	-	TRBJ2-6	CASSNQGAGANVLTF
TRBV7-6	-	TRBJ2-3	CASSFRTASTDTQYF